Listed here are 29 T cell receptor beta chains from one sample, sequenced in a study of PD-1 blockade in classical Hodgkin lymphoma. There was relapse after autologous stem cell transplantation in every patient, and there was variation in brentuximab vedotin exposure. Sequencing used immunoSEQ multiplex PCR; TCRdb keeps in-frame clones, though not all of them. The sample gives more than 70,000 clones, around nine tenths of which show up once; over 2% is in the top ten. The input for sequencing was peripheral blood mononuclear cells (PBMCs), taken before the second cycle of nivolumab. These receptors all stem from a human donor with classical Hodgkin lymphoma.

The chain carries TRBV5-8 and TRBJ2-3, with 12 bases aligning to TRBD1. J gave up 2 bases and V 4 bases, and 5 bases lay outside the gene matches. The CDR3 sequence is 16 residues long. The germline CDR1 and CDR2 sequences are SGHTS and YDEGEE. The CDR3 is CASSGGTGGYTDTQYF. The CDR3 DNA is TGTGCCAGCAGCGGGGGGACAGGGGGCTACACAGATACGCAGTATTTT.

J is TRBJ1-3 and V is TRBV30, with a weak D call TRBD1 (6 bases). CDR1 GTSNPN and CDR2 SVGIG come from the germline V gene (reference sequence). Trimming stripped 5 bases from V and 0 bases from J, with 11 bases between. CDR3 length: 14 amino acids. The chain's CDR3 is CAWGGPLSGNTIYF. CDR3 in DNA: TGTGCCTGGGGGGGGCCTCTCTCTGGAAACACCATATATTTT.

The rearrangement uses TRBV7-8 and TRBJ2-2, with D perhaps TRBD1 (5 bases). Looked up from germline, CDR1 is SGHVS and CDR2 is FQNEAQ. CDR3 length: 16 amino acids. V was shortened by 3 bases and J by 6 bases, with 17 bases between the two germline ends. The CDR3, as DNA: TGTGCCAGCAGCTTTTCTCAGGGAATTCGGCCCGGGGAGCTGTTTTTT. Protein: CASSFSQGIRPGELFF.

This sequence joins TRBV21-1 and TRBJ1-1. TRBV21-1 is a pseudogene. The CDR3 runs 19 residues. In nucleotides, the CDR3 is TGTGCCAGCAGCAAACAGGGCAGGGAGCAACTTCATCTGAACACTGAAGCTTTCTTT. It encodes CASSKQGREQLHLNTEAFF.

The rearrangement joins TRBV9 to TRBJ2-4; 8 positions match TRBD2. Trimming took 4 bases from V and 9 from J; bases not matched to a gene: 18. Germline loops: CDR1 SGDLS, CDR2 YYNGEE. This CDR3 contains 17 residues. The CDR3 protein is CASSPPPQAGVSGIQYF. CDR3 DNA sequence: TGTGCCAGCAGCCCACCACCACAAGCGGGAGTTTCGGGCATTCAGTACTTC.

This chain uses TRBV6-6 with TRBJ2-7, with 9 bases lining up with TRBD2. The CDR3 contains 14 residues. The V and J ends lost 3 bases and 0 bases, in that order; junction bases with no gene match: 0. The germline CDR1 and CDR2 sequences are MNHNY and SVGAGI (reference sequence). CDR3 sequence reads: CASSYSGSSYEQYF. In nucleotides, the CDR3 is TGTGCCAGCAGTTATAGCGGGAGCTCCTACGAGCAGTACTTC.

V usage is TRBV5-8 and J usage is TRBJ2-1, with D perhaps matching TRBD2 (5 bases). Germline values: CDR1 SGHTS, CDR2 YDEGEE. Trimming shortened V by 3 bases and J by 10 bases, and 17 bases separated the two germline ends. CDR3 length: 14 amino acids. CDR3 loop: CASSSDAGLGEQFF. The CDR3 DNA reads TGTGCCAGCAGCTCTGATGCGGGCTTAGGGGAGCAGTTCTTC.

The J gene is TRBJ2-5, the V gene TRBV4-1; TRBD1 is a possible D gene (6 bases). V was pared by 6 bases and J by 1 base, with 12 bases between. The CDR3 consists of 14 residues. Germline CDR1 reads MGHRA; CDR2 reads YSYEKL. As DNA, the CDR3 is TGCGCCAGCAGTTTGACACAGGGCCAAGAGACCCAGTACTTC. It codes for CASSLTQGQETQYF.

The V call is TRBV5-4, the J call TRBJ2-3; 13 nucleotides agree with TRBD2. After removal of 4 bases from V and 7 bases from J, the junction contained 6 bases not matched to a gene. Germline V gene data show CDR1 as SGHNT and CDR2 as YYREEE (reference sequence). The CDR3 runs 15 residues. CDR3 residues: CASSKGLAGQNTQYF. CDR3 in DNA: TGTGCCAGCAGCAAGGGACTAGCGGGACAAAATACGCAGTATTTT.

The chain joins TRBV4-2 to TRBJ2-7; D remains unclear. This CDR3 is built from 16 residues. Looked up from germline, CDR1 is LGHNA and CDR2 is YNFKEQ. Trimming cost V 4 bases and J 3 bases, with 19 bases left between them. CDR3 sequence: CASSPASGSAGYEQYF. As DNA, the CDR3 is TGTGCCAGCAGCCCAGCGAGTGGGTCAGCTGGCTACGAGCAGTACTTC.

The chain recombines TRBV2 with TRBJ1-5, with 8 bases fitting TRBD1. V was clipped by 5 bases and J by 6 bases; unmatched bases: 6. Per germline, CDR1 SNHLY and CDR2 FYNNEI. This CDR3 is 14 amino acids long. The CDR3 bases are TGTGCCAGCAGTTCGGACAGGGAGATTCAGCCCCAGCATTTT. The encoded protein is CASSSDREIQPQHF.

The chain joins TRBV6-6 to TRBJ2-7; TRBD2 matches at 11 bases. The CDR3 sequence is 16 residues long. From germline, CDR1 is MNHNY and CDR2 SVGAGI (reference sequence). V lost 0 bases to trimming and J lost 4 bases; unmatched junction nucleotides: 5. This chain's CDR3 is CASSYSVAGGSYEQYF. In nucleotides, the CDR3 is TGTGCCAGCAGTTACTCGGTAGCGGGAGGGTCGTACGAGCAGTACTTC.

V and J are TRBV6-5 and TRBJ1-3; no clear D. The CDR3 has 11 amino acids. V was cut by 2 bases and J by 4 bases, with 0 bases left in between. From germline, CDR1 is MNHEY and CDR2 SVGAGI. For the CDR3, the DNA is TGTGCCAGCAGTTACGGAAACACCATATATTTT. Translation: CASSYGNTIYF.

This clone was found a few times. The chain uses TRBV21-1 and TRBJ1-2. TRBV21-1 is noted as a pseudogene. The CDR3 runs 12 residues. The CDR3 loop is CASSKVIYGYTF. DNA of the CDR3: TGTGCCAGCAGCAAAGTTATCTATGGCTACACCTTC.

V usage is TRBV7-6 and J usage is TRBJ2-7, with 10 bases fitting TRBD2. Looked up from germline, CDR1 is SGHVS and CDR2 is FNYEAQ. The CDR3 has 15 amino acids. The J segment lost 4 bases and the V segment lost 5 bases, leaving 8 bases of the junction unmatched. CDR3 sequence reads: CASSLGTSDLYEQYF. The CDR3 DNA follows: TGTGCCAGCAGCCTAGGGACTAGCGATCTGTACGAGCAGTACTTC.

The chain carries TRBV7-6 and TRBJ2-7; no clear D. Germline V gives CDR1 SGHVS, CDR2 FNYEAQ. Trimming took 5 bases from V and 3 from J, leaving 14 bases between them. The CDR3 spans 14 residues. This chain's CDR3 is CASSVARAGYEQYF. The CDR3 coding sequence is TGTGCCAGCAGCGTCGCTCGGGCCGGCTACGAGCAGTACTTC.

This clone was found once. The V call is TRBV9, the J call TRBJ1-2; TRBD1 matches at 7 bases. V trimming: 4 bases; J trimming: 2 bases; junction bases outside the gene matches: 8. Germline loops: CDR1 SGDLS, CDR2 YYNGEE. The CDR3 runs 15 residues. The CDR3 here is CASSPRQGENYGYTF. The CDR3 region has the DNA TGTGCCAGCAGCCCCCGACAGGGAGAGAACTATGGCTACACCTTC.

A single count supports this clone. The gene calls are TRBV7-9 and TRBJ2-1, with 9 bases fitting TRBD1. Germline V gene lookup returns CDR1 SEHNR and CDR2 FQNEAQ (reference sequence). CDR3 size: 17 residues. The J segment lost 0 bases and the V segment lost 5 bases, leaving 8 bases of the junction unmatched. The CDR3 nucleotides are TGTGCCAGCAGCCAGACCCGACAGGGGGTCTCCTACAATGAGCAGTTCTTC. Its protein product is CASSQTRQGVSYNEQFF.

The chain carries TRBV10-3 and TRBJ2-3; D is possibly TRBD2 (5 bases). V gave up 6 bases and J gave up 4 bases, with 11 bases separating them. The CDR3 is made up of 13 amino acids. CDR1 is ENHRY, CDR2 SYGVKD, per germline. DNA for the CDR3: TGTGCCATCAGCGGAGAGAGGGCAGATACGCAGTATTTT. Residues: CAISGERADTQYF.

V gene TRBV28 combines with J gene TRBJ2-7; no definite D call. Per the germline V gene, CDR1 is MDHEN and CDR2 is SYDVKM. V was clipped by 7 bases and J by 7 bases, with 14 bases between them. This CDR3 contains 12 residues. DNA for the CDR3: TGTGCCAGCACCCTCGGGCCTTTAGAGCAGTACTTC. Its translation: CASTLGPLEQYF. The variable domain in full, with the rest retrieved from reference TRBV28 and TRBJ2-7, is DVKVTQSSRYLVKRTGEKVFLECVQDMDHENMFWYRQDPGLGLRLIYFSYDVKMKEKGDIPEGYSVSREKKERFSLILESASTNQTSMYLCASTLGPLEQYFGPGTRLTVT.

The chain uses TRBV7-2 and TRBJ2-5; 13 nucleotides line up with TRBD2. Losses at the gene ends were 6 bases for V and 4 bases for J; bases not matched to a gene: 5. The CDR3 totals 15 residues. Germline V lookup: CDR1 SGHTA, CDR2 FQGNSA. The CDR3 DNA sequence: TGTGCCAGCAGGCCCGGACTAGCGGGAGCAGAGACCCAGTACTTC. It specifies CASRPGLAGAETQYF.

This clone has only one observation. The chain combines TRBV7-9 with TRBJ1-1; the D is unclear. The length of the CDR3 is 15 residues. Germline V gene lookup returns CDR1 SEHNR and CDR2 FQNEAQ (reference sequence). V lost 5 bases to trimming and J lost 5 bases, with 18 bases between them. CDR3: CASSPPERIGTEAFF. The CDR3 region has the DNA TGTGCCAGCAGCCCACCTGAACGAATAGGGACTGAAGCTTTCTTT.

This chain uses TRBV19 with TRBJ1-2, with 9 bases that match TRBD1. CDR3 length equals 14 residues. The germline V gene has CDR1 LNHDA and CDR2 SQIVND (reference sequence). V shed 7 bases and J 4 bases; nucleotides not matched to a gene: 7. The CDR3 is CASTRDRAGYGYTF. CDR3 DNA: TGTGCCAGTACCAGGGACAGGGCTGGCTATGGCTACACCTTC. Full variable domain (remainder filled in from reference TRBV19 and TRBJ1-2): DGGITQSPKYLFRKEGQNVTLSCEQNLNHDAMYWYRQDPGQGLRLIYYSQIVNDFQKGDIAEGYSVSREKKESFPLTVTSAQKNPTAFYLCASTRDRAGYGYTFGSGTRLTVV.

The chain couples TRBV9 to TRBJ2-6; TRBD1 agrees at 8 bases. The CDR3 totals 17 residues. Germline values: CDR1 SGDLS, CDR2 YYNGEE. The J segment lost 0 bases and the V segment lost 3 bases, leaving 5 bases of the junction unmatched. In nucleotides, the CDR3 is TGTGCCAGCAGCGGCCGGGACAGGAGCTCTGGGGCCAACGTCCTGACTTTC. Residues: CASSGRDRSSGANVLTF.

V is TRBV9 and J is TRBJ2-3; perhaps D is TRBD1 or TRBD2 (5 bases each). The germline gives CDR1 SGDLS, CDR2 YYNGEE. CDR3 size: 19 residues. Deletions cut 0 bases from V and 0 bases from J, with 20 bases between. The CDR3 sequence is CASSVAPGGSAGSTDTQYF. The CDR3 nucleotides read TGTGCCAGCAGCGTAGCACCTGGGGGATCAGCAGGGAGCACAGATACGCAGTATTTT.

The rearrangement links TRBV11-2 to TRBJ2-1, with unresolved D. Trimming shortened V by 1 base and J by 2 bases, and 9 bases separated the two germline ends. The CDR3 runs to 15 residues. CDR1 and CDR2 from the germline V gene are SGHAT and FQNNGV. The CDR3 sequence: CASSLVFSPYNEQFF. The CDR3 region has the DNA TGTGCCAGCAGCTTAGTCTTCTCGCCCTACAATGAGCAGTTCTTC.

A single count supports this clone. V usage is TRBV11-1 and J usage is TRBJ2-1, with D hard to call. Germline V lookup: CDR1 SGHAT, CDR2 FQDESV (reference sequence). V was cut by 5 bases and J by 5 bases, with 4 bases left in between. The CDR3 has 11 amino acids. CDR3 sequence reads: CASSPNNEQFF. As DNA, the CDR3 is TGTGCCAGCAGCCCCAACAATGAGCAGTTCTTC.

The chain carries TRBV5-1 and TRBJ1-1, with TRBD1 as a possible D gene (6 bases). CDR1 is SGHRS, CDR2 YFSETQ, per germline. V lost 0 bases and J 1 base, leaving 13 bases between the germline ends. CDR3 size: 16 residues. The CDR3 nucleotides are TGCGCCAGCAGCTTGGAGGCCCAGGGGAGGAACACTGAAGCTTTCTTT. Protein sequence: CASSLEAQGRNTEAFF.

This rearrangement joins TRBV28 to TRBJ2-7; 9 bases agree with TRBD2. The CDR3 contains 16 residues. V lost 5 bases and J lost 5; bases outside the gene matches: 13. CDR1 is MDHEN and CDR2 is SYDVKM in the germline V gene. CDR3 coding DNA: TGTGCCAGCAGTCAAGAACCGGGACTAGCTGCCGACGAGCAGTACTTC. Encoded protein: CASSQEPGLAADEQYF.